This is a list of T cell receptor beta chains from one sample in a study of shared clonotypes between healthy human individuals. Method: immunoSEQ multiplex PCR; TCRdb's copy keeps in-frame clones and lacks some. The sample holds about 2,200,000 clones; 93% are singletons and the top ten take 1.5% to 2%. Source material: naive CD8+ T cells from PBMCs. All receptors come from a young man in good health. Some clones in this sample may be carry-over from other donors' samples. Both conserved end residues are part of each CDR3. A D gene is named only where the DNA matches it firmly. Clone size is not always given. Where it is, it says once, few, many or a class for expanded clones.

TRBJ1-1,TRBV27,.,.,TGTGCCAGCAGCCCCTGGGGGATAATGAACACTGAAGCTTTCTTT,CASSPWGIMNTEAFF
TRBJ2-6,TRBV4-1,.,.,TGCGCCAGCAGCCAAGAGGCTGGGGCCAACGTCCTGACTTTC,CASSQEAGANVLTF
TRBJ2-3,TRBV13,.,TRBD1,TGTGCCAGCAGTACCCGGGACAGACCCTTTACGCAGTATTTT,CASSTRDRPFTQYF
TRBJ2-6,TRBV19,.,TRBD2,TGTGCCAGTAAAGGCGGGAGGGGGTCTGGGGCCAACGTCCTGACTTTC,CASKGGRGSGANVLTF
TRBJ2-1,TRBV7-9,.,TRBD2,TGTGCCAGCAGCTCGGGACTAGCGGGGGGAACGAATGAGCAGTTCTTC,CASSSGLAGGTNEQFF
TRBJ1-1,TRBV16,.,.,TGTGCCAGCAGCCAGCATGGAACGGGCGCTGAAGCTTTCTTT,CASSQHGTGAEAFF
TRBJ2-1,TRBV9,.,.,TGTGCCAGCAGCGTAGGGGGAGGGACATACAATGAGCAGTTCTTC,CASSVGGGTYNEQFF
TRBJ1-2,TRBV18,.,.,TGTGCCAGCTCACTAGTCGGGACAAAGGATGGCTACACCTTC,CASSLVGTKDGYTF
TRBJ2-3,TRBV9,.,.,TGTGCCAGCAGCGCGGAGGGACCTCCTTTCGATACGCAGTATTTT,CASSAEGPPFDTQYF
TRBJ1-3,TRBV15,.,.,TGTGCCACCAGCAGCCTCCCCGGCTGGGAAACTGGAAACACCATATATTTT,CATSSLPGWETGNTIYF
TRBJ2-3,TRBV27,.,TRBD2,TGTGCCAGCAGTTTGCACCCCGGCCTGACTAGCGGGAGTACAGATACGCAGTATTTT,CASSLHPGLTSGSTDTQYF
TRBJ2-2,TRBV12-5,.,.,TGTGCTAGTGGTTTTATGACGGGCACCGGGGAGCTGTTTTTT,CASGFMTGTGELFF
TRBJ1-1,TRBV28,.,.,TGTGCCAGCACTCTGGACCTCGCGCCGGATGCTTTCTTT,CASTLDLAPDAFF
TRBJ2-2,TRBV7-9,.,.,TGTGCCAGCAGCCCCGCTGGAGTGACCGGGGAGCTGTTTTTT,CASSPAGVTGELFF
TRBJ2-3,TRBV11-2,.,TRBD1,TGTGCCAGCAGCTTAGGAGGGGACAGTCTAGATACGCAGTATTTT,CASSLGGDSLDTQYF
TRBJ2-5,TRBV28,.,.,TGTGCCAGCACCCGAATAGAACTGGGAGTGGAGACCCAGTACTTC,CASTRIELGVETQYF
TRBJ2-7,TRBV13,.,.,TGTGCCAGCGAGGGAAAACAGAGATCCTACGAGCAGTACTTC,CASEGKQRSYEQYF
TRBJ2-2,TRBV7-9,.,TRBD2,TGTGCCAGCAGCTTAATAGCCCTGCTAGCGGGAGGGCCGGGGGAGCTGTTTTTT,CASSLIALLAGGPGELFF
TRBJ2-7,TRBV27,.,TRBD1,TGTGCCAGCAGTCCCAGGACAGGGGAGGACGAGCAGTACTTC,CASSPRTGEDEQYF
TRBJ2-7,TRBV11-2,.,.,TGTGCCAGCAGCTTACCTCATTACGAGCAGTACTTC,CASSLPHYEQYF
TRBJ2-7,TRBV2,.,TRBD1,TGTGCCAGCAGTCCAATCCCCGGGACAGAAAGCTACGAGCAGTACTTC,CASSPIPGTESYEQYF
TRBJ1-5,TRBV27,.,.,TGTGCCAGCCGACGTGGATGGGGTGCGAGTCAGCCCCAGCATTTT,CASRRGWGASQPQHF
TRBJ1-1,TRBV4-3,.,.,TGCGCCAGCAGCCTCAAAGATGGAGGGACTGAAGCTTTCTTT,CASSLKDGGTEAFF
TRBJ1-1,TRBV7-3,.,TRBD1,TGTGCCAGCAGCACGACAGGGGGTTGGCGCACTGAAGCTTTCTTT,CASSTTGGWRTEAFF
TRBJ2-5,TRBV27,.,TRBD1,TGTGCCAGCAGTTTTACAGGGGGTCAAGAGACCCAGTACTTC,CASSFTGGQETQYF
TRBJ2-7,TRBV28,once,.,TGTGCCAGCAGTTTTTTAGAGTCACGGTCCTACGAGCAGTACTTC,CASSFLESRSYEQYF
TRBJ2-7,TRBV7-8,.,.,TGTGCCAGCAGCCGACCTGCGGGACAGCCAATCCTTTCCTACGAGCAGTACTTC,CASSRPAGQPILSYEQYF
TRBJ1-5,TRBV28,few,.,TGTGCCAGCAGACTCAGGACGAGGCCCCAGCATTTT,CASRLRTRPQHF
TRBJ1-1,TRBV5-1,.,.,TGCGCCAGCAGCTTGGAAGCACCAAACACTGAAGCTTTCTTT,CASSLEAPNTEAFF
TRBJ2-1,TRBV5-4,.,TRBD2,TGTGCCAGCAGCTTGTTCCGCGCGGGACTAGCGGACTACAATGAGCAGTTCTTC,CASSLFRAGLADYNEQFF
TRBJ1-5,TRBV5-1,.,.,TGCGCCAGCAGCGTACAGGGCGGCGGCAATCAGCCCCAGCATTTT,CASSVQGGGNQPQHF
TRBJ2-7,TRBV7-8,.,.,TGTGCCAGCAGCTTAGGATGGAAAGAGTACGAGCAGTACTTC,CASSLGWKEYEQYF
TRBJ2-2,TRBV19,.,TRBD1,TGTGCCAGTAGTACCCCGGACAGGTCGAACACCGGGGAGCTGTTTTTT,CASSTPDRSNTGELFF
TRBJ2-1,TRBV15,.,.,TGTGCCACCAGCAGCCAGGCGGCGCACAATGAGCAGTTCTTC,CATSSQAAHNEQFF
TRBJ2-7,TRBV10-1,.,.,TGCGCCAGCAGTGATCGGGGGCGAAGGCAGCAGTACTTC,CASSDRGRRQQYF
TRBJ2-7,TRBV5-1,.,TRBD1,TGCGCCAGCGCCCCAGTGACAGGGGGGTCCTACGAGCAGTACTTC,CASAPVTGGSYEQYF
TRBJ2-7,TRBV27,.,.,TGTGCCAGCAGTCCACTTCTTCCGGGACCCCTGGACGAGCAGTACTTC,CASSPLLPGPLDEQYF
TRBJ2-7,TRBV7-6,.,TRBD2,TGTGCCAGCAGCTTCCGCCTGGGGGGGTTCGAGCAGTACTTC,CASSFRLGGFEQYF
TRBJ2-7,TRBV5-6,.,TRBD1,TGTGCCAGCAGCCAGGGGGCCTACGAGCAGTACTTC,CASSQGAYEQYF
TRBJ1-1,TRBV7-2,.,.,TGTGCCAGCAGCCCCAGGGGCAGGGTTGGCGCTGAAGCTTTCTTT,CASSPRGRVGAEAFF